One sample yielded the 2 T cell receptor beta chains listed below, sequenced in a study of spatial heterogeneity in lung cancer. Findings and limits, study-wide: The number of expanded tumor alpha and beta chains correlated with mutation number.

Time point indicated: sample taken at primary tumor resection. These receptors have no identified antigens. TCRdb re-analysed the 5' RACE reads in MiXCR, keeping a single row per CDR3 protein. The sample shows over 10,000 distinct CDR3 sequences, about 3% of them seen only once. The specimen was lung tumor tissue, collected at surgery. The receptors stem from a male donor with early-stage non-small cell lung cancer.

This chain uses TRBV18 with TRBJ2-1, with TRBD1 matching 11 bases. Per germline, CDR1 KGHSH and CDR2 LQKENI. The ends lost 6 bases at V and 1 base at J; junction bases unmatched: 5. The CDR3 consists of 16 residues. CDR3 nucleotides: TGTGCCAGCTCCCGCGGACAGGGGGCGTCCTACAATGAGCAGTTCTTC. It yields the protein CASSRGQGASYNEQFF. The variable domain in full, completed from reference TRBV18 and TRBJ2-1, reads NAGVMQNPRHLVRRRGQEARLRCSPMKGHSHVYWYRQLPEEGLKFMVYLQKENIIDESGMPKERFSAEFPKEGPSILRIQQVVRGDSAAYFCASSRGQGASYNEQFFGPGTRLTVL.

At least ten counts were recorded for this clonotype. J is TRBJ1-2 and V is TRBV5-4; no definite D call. Germline CDR1 and CDR2: SGHNT and YYREEE (reference sequence). Between the trimmed V and J ends, which lost 4 bases and 4 bases, there was a span of 14 bases. CDR3 size: 14 residues. The CDR3 nucleotides read TGTGCCAGCAGCACGGTCGGGAGGACCTATGGCTACACCTTC. This encodes CASSTVGRTYGYTF.